This T cell receptor (beta chain) was identified in a study of cytomegalovirus exposure and HLA in healthy donors. Study as a whole: Of all 400 or so donors who were genotyped, roughly 81% belonged to the Caucasian-associated ancestry cluster.

Vbeta (60) and Jbeta (13) primers were used in the PCR. The assay was immunoSEQ multiplex PCR, and TCRdb's table has in-frame clones only and misses some. The sample includes 150,000 to 200,000 clones, 70% to 80% of them seen just once. The CDR3 covers 17 residues. This TCR was recovered from a man between 18 and 29 years old in good health and CMV-seropositive. The source material was PBMCs. This chain connects TRBV21-1 to TRBJ1-1; the D call TRBD1 from the table was never checked on the DNA. TRBV21-1 corresponds to a pseudogene. CDR3 region: CASSKCRGQVIATEAFF. For the CDR3, the DNA is TGTGCCAGCAGCAAATGCCGTGGACAGGTTATTGCGACTGAAGCTTTCTTT.